Following are 18 T cell receptor beta chains from one sample sequenced in a study of blood T cell repertoires in COVID-19. Measured with immunoSEQ multiplex PCR; TCRdb has only the in-frame clones, and not every one. The sample contains hundreds of thousands of clones, almost 90% of which appear only once. The sample taken for sequencing was peripheral blood. The origin of the receptors is a man older than 75 with acute or convalescent COVID-19.

V usage is TRBV27 and J usage is TRBJ2-3; the match to TRBD1 covers 9 bases. The CDR3 contains 15 residues. Trimming cost V 4 bases and J 4 bases; bases outside gene matches: 6. Germline V gene sequence: CDR1 MNHEY, CDR2 SMNVEV (reference sequence). The CDR3 DNA sequence: TGTGCCAGCAGTTCACAGGGGGCCGGGGCAGATACGCAGTATTTT. It is translated as CASSSQGAGADTQYF.

This chain links TRBV5-1 with TRBJ1-1; unclear D gene. V lost 4 bases and J lost 3, with 10 bases in between. This CDR3 has 13 residues. In germline, CDR1 is SGHRS, CDR2 YFSETQ. CDR3: CASSPDGDTEAFF. The CDR3 DNA follows: TGCGCCAGCAGCCCCGACGGGGACACTGAAGCTTTCTTT.

This chain connects TRBV6-5 to TRBJ1-4; 7 bases match TRBD1. The length of the CDR3 is 14 residues. CDR1 MNHEY and CDR2 SVGAGI come from the germline V gene. V shed 6 bases and J 7 bases; nucleotides not matched to a gene: 8. CDR3: CASSLTGFREKLFF. CDR3 nucleotides: TGTGCCAGCAGCTTGACAGGGTTCCGTGAAAAACTGTTTTTT.

The chain has TRBV6-1 and TRBJ2-3, with D maybe TRBD2 (5 bases). Germline lookup yields CDR1 MNHNS and CDR2 SASEGT. With 0 bases removed from V and 3 bases from J, the gap between germline ends came to 10 bases. This CDR3 comprises 15 residues. In DNA, the CDR3 is TGTGCCAGCAGTGAAGCCGGGAAGAGGACAGATACGCAGTATTTT. Amino acids: CASSEAGKRTDTQYF.

The chain is built from TRBV2 and TRBJ2-3; 9 positions agree with TRBD1. The germline V gene encodes CDR1 SNHLY and CDR2 FYNNEI. V dropped 11 bases and J dropped 2; count of bases not matched to a gene: 5. The CDR3 loop spans 13 amino acids. CDR3 DNA sequence: TGTGCCCACAGGGGGCGCCTCACAGATACGCAGTATTTT. Translated, it gives CAHRGRLTDTQYF.

This rearrangement joins TRBV3-1 (or the pseudogene TRBV3-2) to TRBJ2-7; 10 nucleotides match TRBD1. V lost 3 bases to trimming and J lost 2 bases; unmatched junction nucleotides: 4. Germline lookup yields CDR1 LGHDT and CDR2 YNNKEL (reference sequence). This CDR3 has 15 residues. CDR3 nucleotide sequence: TGTGCCAGCAGCCAGGGGACAGGGGTTGCCTACGAGCAGTACTTC. This gives the protein CASSQGTGVAYEQYF.

The chain is built from TRBV5-1 and TRBJ1-2, with a tentative D call TRBD1 (6 bases). Trimming cost V 2 bases and J 0 bases, with 11 bases left between them. The CDR3 spans 15 residues. CDR1 and CDR2 (germline): SGHRS, YFSETQ. This CDR3 is CASSFGDRPNYGYTF. For the CDR3, the DNA is TGCGCCAGCAGCTTCGGTGACAGGCCTAACTATGGCTACACCTTC.

The V gene is TRBV11-1, the J gene TRBJ2-7, with D possibly TRBD2 on 6 matching bases. The CDR3 runs to 13 residues. Trimming pared 5 bases from V and 4 bases from J, leaving 12 bases between. Per the germline V gene, CDR1 is SGHAT and CDR2 is FQDESV (reference sequence). The CDR3 region is CASSPGGSYEQYF. The CDR3 DNA sequence: TGTGCCAGCAGCCCTGGGGGGTCTTACGAGCAGTACTTC. The whole variable domain, remainder taken from reference TRBV11-1 and TRBJ2-7, is EAEVAQSPRYKITEKSQAVAFWCDPISGHATLYWYRQILGQGPELLVQFQDESVVDDSQLPKDRFSAERLKGVDSTLKIQPAELGDSAMYLCASSPGGSYEQYFGPGTRLTVT.

The chain links TRBV9 to TRBJ2-4, with 10 nucleotides matching TRBD2. V dropped 4 bases and J dropped 8; count of bases not matched to a gene: 6. This CDR3 is 14 amino acids long. The V gene's germline CDR1 is SGDLS and CDR2 YYNGEE. CDR3 amino acids: CASSPGLASDIQYF. The CDR3 region has the DNA TGTGCCAGCAGCCCGGGACTAGCGAGTGACATTCAGTACTTC.

The rearrangement joins TRBV19 to TRBJ1-2, with 10 positions matching TRBD1. Germline V gives CDR1 LNHDA, CDR2 SQIVND (reference sequence). V dropped 5 bases and J dropped 5; count of bases not matched to a gene: 14. The CDR3 spans 17 residues. For the CDR3, the DNA is TGTGCCAGTAGTTTCCACGAACCGGGACAGGGGCCGTATGGCTACACCTTC. This sequence encodes CASSFHEPGQGPYGYTF.

The V and J genes are TRBV19 and TRBJ2-1; TRBD2 matches 8 bases. This CDR3 spans 16 amino acids. V lost 3 bases, J lost 3 bases, and 7 bases stayed unmatched. In germline, CDR1 is LNHDA, CDR2 SQIVND (reference sequence). CDR3 coding DNA: TGTGCCAGTAGTATCCCCGGGGGGGCCGGCTACAATGAGCAGTTCTTC. This sequence encodes CASSIPGGAGYNEQFF.

This chain uses TRBV21-1 with TRBJ2-3; TRBD1, the D gene given by the table, was not confirmed from the DNA. TRBV21-1 has pseudogene status. There are 16 residues in the CDR3. The CDR3: CASSKGGQGRKDTQYF. The DNA of the CDR3 is TGTGCCAGCAGCAAAGGGGGACAGGGGAGGAAGGATACGCAGTATTTT.

The chain uses TRBV19 and TRBJ1-4; 8 bases are shared with TRBD1. Germline V CDR1 and CDR2: LNHDA, SQIVND (reference sequence). The CDR3 totals 15 residues. Trimming removed 10 bases from V and 0 bases from J; junction bases left unmatched: 7. The CDR3 sequence: CATGQGFTTNEKLFF. The CDR3 coding sequence is TGTGCCACCGGACAGGGTTTTACAACTAATGAAAAACTGTTTTTT.

This chain connects TRBV7-2 to TRBJ1-5, with 9 positions matching TRBD1. With 4 bases clipped from V and 4 bases from J, the junction kept 5 bases outside the gene matches. This CDR3 is built from 15 residues. The germline V gene has CDR1 SGHTA and CDR2 FQGNSA. The CDR3: CASSSRTGANQPQHF. In DNA form, the CDR3 reads TGTGCCAGCAGCTCCCGGACAGGGGCAAATCAGCCCCAGCATTTT. The full variable domain, completed using reference TRBV7-2 and TRBJ1-5, is GAGVSQSPSNKVTEKGKDVELRCDPISGHTALYWYRQSLGQGLEFLIYFQGNSAPDKSGLPSDRFSAERTGGSVSTLTIQRTQQEDSAVYLCASSSRTGANQPQHFGDGTRLSIL.

The rearrangement uses TRBV5-1 and TRBJ2-3; D gene ambiguous. The CDR3 has 17 amino acids. Per the germline V gene, CDR1 is SGHRS and CDR2 is YFSETQ. Trimming pared 0 bases from V and 3 bases from J, leaving 17 bases between. CDR3 DNA: TGCGCCAGCAGCTTGGCCGTCATCCCGATGGAGACAGATACGCAGTATTTT. This gives the protein CASSLAVIPMETDTQYF.

The genes are TRBV6-5 and TRBJ1-1; D is possibly TRBD1 (5 bases). This CDR3 contains 13 residues. V was shortened by 6 bases and J by 4 bases, with 12 bases between the two germline ends. CDR1 and CDR2 (germline): MNHEY, SVGAGI. Here the CDR3 DNA reads TGTGCCAGCAGGGTGGGGCAGAGCACTGAAGCTTTCTTT. Its translation: CASRVGQSTEAFF.

V gene TRBV6-2 or TRBV6-3 combines with J gene TRBJ1-3; D call uncertain. CDR1 and CDR2 from the germline V gene are MNHEY and SVGEGT. Trimming left V 2 bases short and J 1 base short, with 9 bases between. This CDR3 region has 15 residues. The chain's CDR3 is CASSYPRGSGNTIYF. The CDR3, as DNA: TGTGCCAGCAGTTACCCCCGAGGGTCTGGAAACACCATATATTTT.

The gene calls are TRBV4-2 and TRBJ1-4; D possibly corresponds to TRBD1 (6 bases). Germline CDR1 and CDR2: LGHNA and YNFKEQ. V shed 8 bases and J shed 8 bases, with 15 bases lying between them. The CDR3 sequence is 13 residues long. The CDR3 sequence is CASERTTGEKLFF. The CDR3 region has the DNA TGTGCCAGCGAACGAACCACAGGGGAAAAACTGTTTTTT.